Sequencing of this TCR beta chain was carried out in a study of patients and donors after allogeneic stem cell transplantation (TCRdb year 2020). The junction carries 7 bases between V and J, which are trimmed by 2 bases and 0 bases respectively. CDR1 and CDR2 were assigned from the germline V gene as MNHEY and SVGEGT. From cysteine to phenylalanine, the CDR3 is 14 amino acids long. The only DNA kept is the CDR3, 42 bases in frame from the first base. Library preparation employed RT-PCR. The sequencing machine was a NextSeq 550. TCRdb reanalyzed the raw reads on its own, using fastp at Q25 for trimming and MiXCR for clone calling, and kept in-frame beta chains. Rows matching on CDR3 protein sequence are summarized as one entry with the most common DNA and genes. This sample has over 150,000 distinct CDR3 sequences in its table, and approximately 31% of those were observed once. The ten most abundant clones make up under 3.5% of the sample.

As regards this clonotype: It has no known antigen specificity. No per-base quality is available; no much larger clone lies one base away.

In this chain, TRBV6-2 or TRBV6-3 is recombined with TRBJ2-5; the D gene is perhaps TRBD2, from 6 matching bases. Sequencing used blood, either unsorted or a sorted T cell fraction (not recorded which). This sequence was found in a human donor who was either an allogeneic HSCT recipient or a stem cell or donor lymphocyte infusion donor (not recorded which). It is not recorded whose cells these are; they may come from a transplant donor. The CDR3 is CASSYGDYQETQYF. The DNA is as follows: TGTGCCAGCAGTTACGGGGACTACCAAGAGACCCAGTACTTC.